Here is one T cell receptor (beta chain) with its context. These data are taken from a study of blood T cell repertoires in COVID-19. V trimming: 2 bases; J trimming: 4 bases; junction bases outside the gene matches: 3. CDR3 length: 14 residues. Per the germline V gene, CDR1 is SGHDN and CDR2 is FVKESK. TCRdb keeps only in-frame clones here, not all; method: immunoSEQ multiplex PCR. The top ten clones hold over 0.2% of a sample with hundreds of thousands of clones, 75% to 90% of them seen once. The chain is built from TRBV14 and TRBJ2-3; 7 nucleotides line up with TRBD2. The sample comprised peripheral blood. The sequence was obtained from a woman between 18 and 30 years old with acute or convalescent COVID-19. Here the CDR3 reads CASSQPTSPDTQYF. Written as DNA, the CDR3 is TGTGCCAGCAGCCAACCGACTAGCCCAGATACGCAGTATTTT.